Sequencing of this TCR beta chain was carried out in a study of T cells after posttransplantation cyclophosphamide. Sequenced by immunoSEQ multiplex PCR; TCRdb stores in-frame clones only, minus some. The sample contains about 8,000 clones, roughly 88% of which appear only once. Findings and limits, study-wide: Skin or GI-infiltrating T cells shared few TRB sequences with blood. Donor-recipient repertoire similarity was low at 1-2 months, rising over year one. After PTCy, TRB diversity resembled that of CNI/methotrexate controls.

The V end was cut by 2 bases, the J end by 0 bases, with 11 bases between. Germline CDR1 SGHTA, CDR2 FQGNSA. The CDR3 runs to 16 residues. Cyclophosphamide on days +3 and +4 followed busulfan-fludarabine conditioning and a marrow graft. For this clone: Its antigen remains unknown.

This rearrangement joins TRBV7-2 to TRBJ2-4, with D possibly matching TRBD2 (6 bases). The sequences come from CD4+ T cells sorted from blood, collected around 1,500 days after allogeneic stem cell transplant with posttransplant cyclophosphamide. The TCR was taken from a female patient in her fifties who received an allogeneic stem cell transplant from a related donor, was CMV-positive, and had no GVHD. Some T cells may be provided by the graft donor. CDR3 nucleotides: TGTGCCAGCAGCTTACTCCTGGAGGGAGCCAAAAACATTCAGTACTTC. Its translation is CASSLLLEGAKNIQYF. The complete variable domain, with remaining parts taken from reference TRBV7-2 and TRBJ2-4, reads GAGVSQSPSNKVTEKGKDVELRCDPISGHTALYWYRQSLGQGLEFLIYFQGNSAPDKSGLPSDRFSAERTGGSVSTLTIQRTQQEDSAVYLCASSLLLEGAKNIQYFGAGTRLSVL.